The rows below give T cell receptor beta chains drawn from one sample of a study of blood T cells in healthy people across ages. MiXCR was run by TCRdb on the 5' RACE reads, yielding one entry per CDR3 protein. The table lists around 2 million distinct CDR3 sequences, about two fifths of them singletons, with roughly 23% in the top ten. Sequences were obtained from blood. Every receptor here comes from a human donor in good health. The conserved cysteine and the conserved F or W are not part of the CDR3 here. Fields, in order: V gene, J gene, clone size, CDR3 protein. For some rows the clone size is stated as once, few or many, or as a class when expanded; others skip it.

TRBV7-9,TRBJ2-5,.,ASGPYQGVDEQY
TRBV7-8,TRBJ2-2,.,ASSLVRTGALTGELF
TRBV12-3/TRBV12-4,TRBJ2-7,.,ASRYNRAGEQY
TRBV5-1,TRBJ2-7,few,ASSLVVGQSYEQY
TRBV7-2,TRBJ2-1,few,ASSPRQHLSYNEQF
TRBV28,TRBJ1-1,.,ASSFNGGHTEAF
TRBV7-2,TRBJ2-7,few,ASSPATLVGEQY
TRBV5-5,TRBJ1-2,.,ASKITGATSYGYT
TRBV15,TRBJ2-7,.,ATSRGGEQYEQY
TRBV25-1,.,.,ASSEFGAEETQY
TRBV20-1,TRBJ2-5,few,SATGTSAGETQY
TRBV10-3,TRBJ1-1,many,AISEARSEAF
TRBV11-1,TRBJ2-3,.,ASSLVVAAWDTQY
TRBV15,TRBJ2-3,.,ATSRDLGQGGPTDTQY
TRBV10-3,TRBJ2-6,.,AISDGRGNVLT
TRBV6-2/TRBV6-3,.,.,ASGTSGGIYEQY
TRBV20-1,TRBJ2-1,few,SAPRSGLNEQF
TRBV5-1,TRBJ1-2,.,ASSVGNTYGYT
TRBV9,TRBJ1-6,few,ASSVGGTLDSPLH
TRBV29-1,TRBJ1-2,few,SVDKLGYSYGYT
TRBV27,TRBJ1-5,.,ASSPQRVLSNQPQH
TRBV4-3,.,.,ASSQERFGQGIHEQY
TRBV7-2,TRBJ1-5,.,ASSSRRGQPQH